The 9 T cell receptor beta chains reported below all come from one sample, sequenced in a study of blood T cell repertoires in COVID-19. The data were produced by immunoSEQ multiplex PCR, yet TCRdb's version contains in-frame clones alone and is incomplete. This table holds around 190,000 clones, approximately 85% found once. Sequences were obtained from peripheral blood. The receptor source for this set is a woman between 55 and 75 years old with acute or convalescent COVID-19.

This chain links TRBV24-1 with TRBJ2-1; TRBD2 matches at 10 bases. CDR3 length: 17 amino acids. V trimming: 3 bases; J trimming: 0 bases; junction bases outside the gene matches: 4. Germline V lookup: CDR1 KGHDR, CDR2 SFDVKD. CDR3 region: CATSDPSSGSSYNEQFF. In DNA form, the CDR3 reads TGTGCCACCAGTGATCCGTCTAGCGGGAGCTCCTACAATGAGCAGTTCTTC.

As concerns this clone: The sample contains more than one DNA sequence encoding this CDR3. The chain recombines TRBV10-2 with TRBJ2-3; TRBD2 matches 11 bases. Germline V gene sequence: CDR1 WSHSY, CDR2 SAAADI. V dropped 0 bases and J dropped 1; count of bases not matched to a gene: 3. This CDR3 spans 17 amino acids. CDR3 sequence (DNA): TGCGCCAGCAGTGAGTCGAAACTAGCGGGAGGCACAGATACGCAGTATTTT. Translation gives CASSESKLAGGTDTQYF.

This chain links TRBV11-3 with TRBJ2-5, with TRBD2 matching 11 bases. There are 16 residues in the CDR3. Germline CDR1 and CDR2: SGHNT and YENEEA. J lost 5 bases, V lost 3 bases, and 8 bases had no gene match. CDR3 amino acids: CASSFLSGRADETQYF. CDR3 DNA sequence: TGTGCCAGCAGCTTCCTTAGCGGGAGGGCCGACGAGACCCAGTACTTC.

The V call is TRBV28, the J call TRBJ1-2; D is perhaps TRBD1 (5 bases). V was cut by 5 bases and J by 4 bases, with 5 bases left in between. Germline V CDR1 and CDR2: MDHEN, SYDVKM. The CDR3 has 11 amino acids. The CDR3 sequence is CASSQGYGYTF. In nucleotides, the CDR3 is TGTGCCAGCAGTCAGGGCTATGGCTACACCTTC.

V and J are TRBV28 and TRBJ1-2; D remains ambiguous. Looked up from germline, CDR1 is MDHEN and CDR2 is SYDVKM. V dropped 4 bases and J dropped 8 bases, with 8 bases sitting between them. The CDR3 length is 11 residues. CDR3 in DNA: TGTGCCAGCAGTTCCTCCTTAGGCTACACCTTC. Its translation: CASSSSLGYTF.

The genes are TRBV9 and TRBJ1-2; 7 nucleotides match TRBD1. After removal of 3 bases from V and 9 bases from J, the junction contained 8 bases not matched to a gene. The CDR3 contains 13 residues. Germline loops: CDR1 SGDLS, CDR2 YYNGEE. CDR3 sequence: CASSDRTGGSYTF. As DNA, the CDR3 is TGTGCCAGCAGCGACAGGACAGGCGGCAGCTACACCTTC.

This clone came up once. The rearrangement uses TRBV19 and TRBJ1-1; D gene uncertain. Trimming removed 3 bases from V and 2 bases from J, with 7 bases in between. The CDR3 is 13 residues long. Germline V lookup: CDR1 LNHDA, CDR2 SQIVND (reference sequence). CDR3 loop: CASSMAINTEAFF. CDR3 coding DNA: TGTGCCAGTAGTATGGCCATAAACACTGAAGCTTTCTTT.

The chain employs TRBV3-1 (or the pseudogene TRBV3-2) and TRBJ1-3, with no clear D. The V gene's germline CDR1 is LGHDT and CDR2 YNNKEL (reference sequence). CDR3 length: 12 amino acids. The V gene lost 4 bases and the J gene lost 3 bases, with 4 bases spanning the gap. Here the CDR3 reads CASSPLGNTIYF. In DNA, the CDR3 is TGTGCCAGCAGCCCACTTGGAAACACCATATATTTT.

Concerning this clone: The sample has other DNA sequences that encode this CDR3 too. The V gene is TRBV5-1, the J gene TRBJ2-5, with D perhaps matching TRBD1 (7 bases). The length of the CDR3 is 13 residues. V shed 0 bases and J shed 5 bases, with 8 bases lying between them. Germline V CDR1 and CDR2: SGHRS, YFSETQ. DNA for the CDR3: TGCGCCAGCAGCTTGGCAGGGGGGGAGACCCAGTACTTC. It is translated as CASSLAGGETQYF.